This TCR beta chain is from a study of blood T cells in healthy people across ages. The second PCR ran about 6 to 12 cycles with a sample-barcoded 5' primer and J-beta primers. TCRdb recomputed calls from the 5' RACE reads with MiXCR, one row per CDR3 protein. The table lists some 550,000 distinct CDR3 sequences, roughly 48% of them singletons. Germline CDR1 and CDR2: MGHRA and YSYEKL. Deletions cut 1 base from V and 4 bases from J, with 11 bases between. The CDR3 is 15 amino acids. This clonotype was obtained from a man older than 75 in good health. Input material: blood. The chain couples TRBV4-1 to TRBJ2-1; D gene ambiguous. CDR3 nucleotides: TGCGCCAGCAGCCAAGTTCTAGTGGCATACAATGAGCAGTTCTTC. The encoded protein is CASSQVLVAYNEQFF.